Listed below are T cell receptor beta chains from one sample, sequenced in a study of PD-1 blockade in classical Hodgkin lymphoma. Clones were sequenced by immunoSEQ multiplex PCR, and TCRdb holds only the in-frame ones, with some missing. Among 40,000 to 60,000 clones listed, just under 75% were seen once. The sample in question was peripheral blood mononuclear cells (PBMCs), obtained before the second cycle of nivolumab. The source is a human donor with classical Hodgkin lymphoma. Both conserved end residues are part of each CDR3. Fields, in order: CDR3 DNA, CDR3 protein, J gene, D gene, clone size, V gene. A D gene is named only where the DNA matches it firmly. Where a row states a size, it is once, few, many or the class of an expanded clone; other rows omit it.

DNA: TGTGCCAGCAGCTTAGAGTCGGGGAGGGTCTCTGAAGCTTTCTTT; CDR3: CASSLESGRVSEAFF; J: TRBJ1-1; D: -; size: -; V: TRBV7-2
DNA: TGTGCCAGCAGCTTAACACTAGCGGGCAGGGGTCATGAGCAGTTCTTC; CDR3: CASSLTLAGRGHEQFF; J: TRBJ2-1; D: TRBD2; size: -; V: TRBV7-6
DNA: TGTGCCAGTAGTATCTTGGGGGGCTCCTACAATGAGCAGTTCTTC; CDR3: CASSILGGSYNEQFF; J: TRBJ2-1; D: -; size: -; V: TRBV19
DNA: TGTGCCAGCAGAAGACAGGGGCTGAACACTGAAGCTTTCTTT; CDR3: CASRRQGLNTEAFF; J: TRBJ1-1; D: TRBD1; size: -; V: TRBV6-5
DNA: TGTGCCAGTAGTTTCCCGGGACTAGCGGACAATGAGCAGTTCTTC; CDR3: CASSFPGLADNEQFF; J: TRBJ2-1; D: TRBD2; size: -; V: TRBV19
DNA: TGTGCCTGGAAGGGACTTTTCTACAATGAGCAGTTCTTC; CDR3: CAWKGLFYNEQFF; J: TRBJ2-1; D: -; size: -; V: TRBV30
DNA: TGTGCCAGCAGCCTAGTGGGGGGGACTAGCTCCTACGAGCAGTACTTC; CDR3: CASSLVGGTSSYEQYF; J: TRBJ2-7; D: TRBD2; size: -; V: TRBV7-2
DNA: TGCGCCAGCAGCCTTTCGGGACGGATGAACACTGAAGCTTTCTTT; CDR3: CASSLSGRMNTEAFF; J: TRBJ1-1; D: -; size: few; V: TRBV4-1
DNA: TGTGCCTGGAGGGGGGTCGTTAACTACGAGCAGTACTTC; CDR3: CAWRGVVNYEQYF; J: TRBJ2-7; D: -; size: -; V: TRBV30
DNA: TGTGCCAGTAGGGTAGCGGGAGGCCCAAACAATGAGCAGTTCTTC; CDR3: CASRVAGGPNNEQFF; J: TRBJ2-1; D: TRBD2; size: -; V: TRBV19
DNA: TGCAGCGTTGCCTCCTTGACAGGGGTCTACGAGCAGTACTTC; CDR3: CSVASLTGVYEQYF; J: TRBJ2-7; D: TRBD1; size: -; V: TRBV29-1
DNA: TGTGCCAGCAGCAGACCCGAGGAGCAGTTCTTC; CDR3: CASSRPEEQFF; J: TRBJ2-1; D: -; size: -; V: TRBV7-2
DNA: TGTGCCATCAGTGCCGGGACAGGGGGCGCGGGAGCTTTCTTT; CDR3: CAISAGTGGAGAFF; J: TRBJ1-1; D: TRBD1; size: -; V: TRBV10-3
DNA: TGTGCCAGCAGAAATTACAATGAGCAGTTCTTC; CDR3: CASRNYNEQFF; J: TRBJ2-1; D: -; size: -; V: TRBV7-6
DNA: TGTGCCAGCAGTTACACAGGGGTCTACGAGCAGTACTTC; CDR3: CASSYTGVYEQYF; J: TRBJ2-7; D: TRBD1; size: few; V: TRBV5-6
DNA: TGTGCCTGGAGTATCCCCGGGACAAGTCTGGGTCCCCTCCACTTT; CDR3: CAWSIPGTSLGPLHF; J: TRBJ1-6; D: -; size: -; V: TRBV30
DNA: TGTGCCAGCGAAGACAGGTCGAACATTCAGTACTTC; CDR3: CASEDRSNIQYF; J: TRBJ2-4; D: -; size: -; V: TRBV28
DNA: TGTGCCAGCTCACAAGGGACGGATGAGCAGTTCTTC; CDR3: CASSQGTDEQFF; J: TRBJ2-1; D: -; size: -; V: TRBV18
DNA: TGCGCCAGCAGCTTGCAGACAGGGGGCTACGAGCAGTACTTC; CDR3: CASSLQTGGYEQYF; J: TRBJ2-7; D: TRBD1; size: few; V: TRBV5-1
DNA: TGTGCCAGCACAAGTCAGCCCCTCTTCTACGAGCAGTACTTC; CDR3: CASTSQPLFYEQYF; J: TRBJ2-7; D: -; size: -; V: TRBV28
DNA: TGCAGCGTTGTCCCCCAGGGGAACTTGGAAGCTTTCTTT; CDR3: CSVVPQGNLEAFF; J: TRBJ1-1; D: -; size: -; V: TRBV29-1
DNA: TGCGCCAGCAGCCCAAGTTTCGGGGGCTGGAACACTGAAGCTTTCTTT; CDR3: CASSPSFGGWNTEAFF; J: TRBJ1-1; D: -; size: -; V: TRBV5-1
DNA: TGTGCCAGCAGCCGCTTCTCCGAGCAGTACTTC; CDR3: CASSRFSEQYF; J: TRBJ2-7; D: -; size: -; V: TRBV7-9
DNA: TGTGCCAGCACTGAAGGTGGAGGCCAGCCCCAGCATTTT; CDR3: CASTEGGGQPQHF; J: TRBJ1-5; D: -; size: -; V: TRBV6-1
DNA: TGTGCCAGCAGTCTACCGACAGGGATGAAGGGCTACACCTTC; CDR3: CASSLPTGMKGYTF; J: TRBJ1-2; D: TRBD1; size: -; V: TRBV28
DNA: TGTGCCAGCACCCTGGGACAGGGGACCTATGGCTACACCTTC; CDR3: CASTLGQGTYGYTF; J: TRBJ1-2; D: TRBD1; size: -; V: TRBV6-5
DNA: TGTGCCAGTAGTATAGCACGACAGAAGTGGGAAAAACTGTTTTTT; CDR3: CASSIARQKWEKLFF; J: TRBJ1-4; D: -; size: -; V: TRBV19
DNA: TGTGCCAGCAGCTACCGAGGGGGCGCGGACTATGGCTACACCTTC; CDR3: CASSYRGGADYGYTF; J: TRBJ1-2; D: TRBD1; size: few; V: TRBV7-3
DNA: TGTGCCTGGAGGGTGCGGGGGGGGGCCTATGGCTACACCTTC; CDR3: CAWRVRGGAYGYTF; J: TRBJ1-2; D: -; size: -; V: TRBV30
DNA: TGTGCCTGGAGCGGACAGGCGGGTCAGCCCCAGCATTTT; CDR3: CAWSGQAGQPQHF; J: TRBJ1-5; D: TRBD1; size: -; V: TRBV30
DNA: TGTGCCAGCAGCGCATTAAGCTCCTACGAGCAGTACTTC; CDR3: CASSALSSYEQYF; J: TRBJ2-7; D: -; size: -; V: TRBV6-1
DNA: -; CDR3: CASSLLASSGHEQYF; J: TRBJ2-7; D: -; size: -; V: TRBV27
DNA: TGTGCCTGGAGTACGGGCCGGGGCAATCAGCCCCAGCATTTT; CDR3: CAWSTGRGNQPQHF; J: TRBJ1-5; D: -; size: -; V: TRBV30
DNA: TGTGCCAGCTCACCACCCGAAGGGACAGGGAGCTATGGCTACACCTTC; CDR3: CASSPPEGTGSYGYTF; J: TRBJ1-2; D: TRBD1; size: -; V: TRBV18
DNA: TGTGCCAGCAGCTTAGGACTAGCGGTTTCAGATGAGCAGTTCTTC; CDR3: CASSLGLAVSDEQFF; J: TRBJ2-1; D: TRBD2; size: -; V: TRBV7-3
DNA: TGTGCCAGCAGCCGAGGGACAGGGGCAGGGAACTATGGCTACACCTTC; CDR3: CASSRGTGAGNYGYTF; J: TRBJ1-2; D: TRBD1; size: -; V: TRBV14
DNA: TGTGCCAGCAGCCCCGGGTACCTCGGTTCCTACGAGCAGTACTTC; CDR3: CASSPGYLGSYEQYF; J: TRBJ2-7; D: -; size: -; V: TRBV6-5
DNA: TGTGCCAGCAGTTACGGGGGATCTAATGAAAAACTGTTTTTT; CDR3: CASSYGGSNEKLFF; J: TRBJ1-4; D: -; size: medium-sized; V: TRBV6-6
DNA: TGTGCCCGCAGGGCAGGGAACTATGGCTACACCTTC; CDR3: CARRAGNYGYTF; J: TRBJ1-2; D: -; size: -; V: TRBV2
DNA: TGTGCCAGCAGCTCTAGCACAGATACGCAGTATTTT; CDR3: CASSSSTDTQYF; J: TRBJ2-3; D: -; size: -; V: TRBV7-3
DNA: TGTGCCAGCACCCCGCCCGGGGTCCCCTACGAGCAGTACTTC; CDR3: CASTPPGVPYEQYF; J: TRBJ2-7; D: -; size: -; V: TRBV28
DNA: TGTGCCAGCAGGGAGTCTCCTGGGGGCACAGATACGCAGTATTTT; CDR3: CASRESPGGTDTQYF; J: TRBJ2-3; D: -; size: -; V: TRBV2
DNA: TGTGCCAGCAGCTTTAGTGAGACCTTCACCGGGGAGCTGTTTTTT; CDR3: CASSFSETFTGELFF; J: TRBJ2-2; D: -; size: -; V: TRBV5-4